A single sample is the source of the 10 T cell receptor beta chains below, sequenced in a study of blood T cell repertoires in COVID-19. Generated by immunoSEQ multiplex PCR, the TCRdb table keeps only in-frame clones and is missing some. The repertoire has about 150,000 clones, about four fifths of them found once; the top ten carry more than 9%. Sample: peripheral blood. The receptors come from a woman aged 80 or over with active or convalescent COVID-19.

The V gene is TRBV28, the J gene TRBJ1-2, with D tentatively TRBD1 (5 bases). The germline V gene encodes CDR1 MDHEN and CDR2 SYDVKM. With 1 base removed from V and 8 bases from J, the gap between germline ends came to 11 bases. This CDR3 comprises 13 residues. The CDR3 protein is CASSLFQGGGYTF. As DNA, the CDR3 is TGTGCCAGCAGTTTATTTCAGGGAGGCGGCTACACCTTC.

The CDR3 DNA reads TGCAGTGCTAGTCTTGGGGGGGCGGCCACTGAAGCTTTCTTT. As protein: CSASLGGAATEAFF. V usage is TRBV20-1 and J usage is TRBJ1-1, with a weak D call TRBD1 (6 bases). Germline V gives CDR1 DFQATT, CDR2 SNEGSKA (reference sequence). The CDR3 totals 14 residues. V lost 3 bases and J lost 4, with 15 bases in between.

This chain links TRBV18 with TRBJ1-2; possibly TRBD1 for D (5 bases). The CDR3 covers 15 residues. Germline V gene lookup returns CDR1 KGHSH and CDR2 LQKENI. Trimming removed 0 bases from V and 2 bases from J, with 10 bases in between. In nucleotides, the CDR3 is TGTGCCAGCTCACCACCCTCAGGGCCCAACTATGGCTACACCTTC. It is translated as CASSPPSGPNYGYTF. Drawing the rest from reference TRBV18 and TRBJ1-2, the complete variable domain is NAGVMQNPRHLVRRRGQEARLRCSPMKGHSHVYWYRQLPEEGLKFMVYLQKENIIDESGMPKERFSAEFPKEGPSILRIQQVVRGDSAAYFCASSPPSGPNYGYTFGSGTRLTVV.

The V and J genes are TRBV19 and TRBJ1-1, with D unresolved. The V end was cut by 0 bases, the J end by 5 bases, with 4 bases between. The CDR3 is 12 amino acids. The germline gives CDR1 LNHDA, CDR2 SQIVND (reference sequence). CDR3 protein: CASSIDLTEAFF. In DNA, the CDR3 is TGTGCCAGTAGTATAGACCTGACTGAAGCTTTCTTT.

V gene TRBV28 combines with J gene TRBJ2-7; 10 bases align to TRBD2. CDR1 is MDHEN, CDR2 SYDVKM, per germline. V was clipped by 8 bases and J by 4 bases; unmatched bases: 20. CDR3 length equals 18 residues. The CDR3 loop reads CASSSWGTPLAGVYEQYF. In DNA form, the CDR3 reads TGTGCCAGCTCCTCCTGGGGGACTCCCCTAGCGGGAGTGTACGAGCAGTACTTC. The variable domain in full, with the rest retrieved from reference TRBV28 and TRBJ2-7, is DVKVTQSSRYLVKRTGEKVFLECVQDMDHENMFWYRQDPGLGLRLIYFSYDVKMKEKGDIPEGYSVSREKKERFSLILESASTNQTSMYLCASSSWGTPLAGVYEQYFGPGTRLTVT.

The chain's CDR3 is CSAGLAGEETQYF. The CDR3 bases are TGCAGCGCCGGACTAGCGGGGGAGGAGACCCAGTACTTC. The chain recombines TRBV29-1 with TRBJ2-5; TRBD2 matches 13 bases. The CDR3 sequence is 13 residues long. The J segment lost 5 bases and the V segment lost 7 bases, leaving 4 bases of the junction unmatched. The V gene's germline CDR1 is SQVTM and CDR2 ANQGSEA.

The chain links TRBV10-3 to TRBJ2-6; the match to TRBD1 covers 9 bases. After removal of 9 bases from V and 0 bases from J, the junction contained 9 bases not matched to a gene. Germline-derived CDR1 and CDR2 are ENHRY and SYGVKD. CDR3 size: 17 residues. The CDR3 DNA sequence: TGTGCCATTAGACCCGGGACAGGGAGCTCTGGGGCCAACGTCCTGACTTTC. This sequence encodes CAIRPGTGSSGANVLTF.

The chain carries TRBV6-4 and TRBJ1-2, with TRBD1 matching over 7 bases. Germline assignment: CDR1 MRHNA and CDR2 SNTAGT. The CDR3 has 12 residues. The V segment lost 5 bases and the J segment 8 bases; nucleotides outside the gene matches: 5. The CDR3 spells CASSRQGGGYTF. The CDR3 DNA sequence: TGTGCCAGCAGTCGACAGGGTGGAGGCTACACCTTC.

This clone was observed a few times. Other DNA sequences of this sample code for an identical CDR3. This chain uses TRBV9 with TRBJ2-2, with TRBD2 matching over 9 bases. Germline CDR1 SGDLS, CDR2 YYNGEE. This CDR3 comprises 16 residues. V was clipped by 0 bases and J by 0 bases; unmatched bases: 0. This CDR3 is CASSVVAGANTGELFF. As DNA, the CDR3 is TGTGCCAGCAGCGTAGTAGCGGGGGCGAACACCGGGGAGCTGTTTTTT.

This chain uses TRBV2 with TRBJ2-3; TRBD2 is a possible D gene (6 bases). The CDR3 length is 13 residues. Trimming cost V 7 bases and J 0 bases, with 8 bases left between them. Germline values: CDR1 SNHLY, CDR2 FYNNEI. The CDR3 nucleotides read TGTGCCAGCAATAGCGGTAGCACAGATACGCAGTATTTT. As protein: CASNSGSTDTQYF. Together with reference TRBV2 and TRBJ2-3, the CDR3 gives the full variable domain: EPEVTQTPSHQVTQMGQEVILRCVPISNHLYFYWYRQILGQKVEFLVSFYNNEISEKSEIFDDQFSVERPDGSNFTLKIRSTKLEDSAMYFCASNSGSTDTQYFGPGTRLTVL.